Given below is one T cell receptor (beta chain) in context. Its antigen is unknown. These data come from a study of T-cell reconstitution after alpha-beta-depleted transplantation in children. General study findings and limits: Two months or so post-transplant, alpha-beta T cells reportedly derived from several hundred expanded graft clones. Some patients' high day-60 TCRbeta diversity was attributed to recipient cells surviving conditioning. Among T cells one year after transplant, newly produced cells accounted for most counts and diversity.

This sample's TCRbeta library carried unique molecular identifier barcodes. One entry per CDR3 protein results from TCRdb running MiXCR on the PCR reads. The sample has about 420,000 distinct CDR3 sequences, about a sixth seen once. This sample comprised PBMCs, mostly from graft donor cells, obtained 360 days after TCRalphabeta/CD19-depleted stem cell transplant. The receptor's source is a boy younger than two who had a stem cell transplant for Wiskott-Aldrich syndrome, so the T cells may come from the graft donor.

The CDR3: CASMGTGLSTDTQYF. Written as DNA, the CDR3 is TGCGCCAGCATGGGGACAGGGTTGAGCACAGATACGCAGTATTTT. V is TRBV5-1 and J is TRBJ2-3; TRBD1 aligns across 9 bases. The V and J ends lost 6 bases and 0 bases, in that order; junction bases with no gene match: 5. There are 15 residues in the CDR3. Germline lookup yields CDR1 SGHRS and CDR2 YFSETQ. Full variable domain (outside the CDR3, taken from reference TRBV5-1 and TRBJ2-3): KAGVTQTPRYLIKTRGQQVTLSCSPISGHRSVSWYQQTPGQGLQFLFEYFSETQRNKGNFPGRFSGRQFSNSRSEMNVSTLELGDSALYLCASMGTGLSTDTQYFGPGTRLTVL.